The present TCR beta chain was sequenced within a study of T-cell reconstitution after alpha-beta-depleted transplantation in children. Regarding the study as a whole: Recipient T cells and thymic progenitors that survived were the source of the high TCRbeta diversity seen at day 60 in some patients.

Comment on this clonotype: Antigen specificity is unknown.

CDR3 length: 16 residues. Germline-derived CDR1 and CDR2 are MNHEY and SVGAGI. The V end was cut by 0 bases, the J end by 0 bases, with 9 bases between. Researchers prepared the TCRbeta library using unique molecular identifiers, the study reports. One entry per CDR3 protein, called by TCRdb with MiXCR from the PCR reads. The repertoire holds roughly 790,000 distinct CDR3 sequences, with roughly 16% as singletons. Sequenced here: PBMCs, mostly from graft donor cells, sampled 360 days after TCRalphabeta/CD19-depleted stem cell transplant. The sequence derives from a male patient younger than 18 who had a stem cell transplant for acute lymphoblastic leukemia, so the T cells may come from the graft donor. The genes are TRBV6-5 and TRBJ2-1; D may be TRBD2 (6 bases). CDR3 sequence: CASSYSYGSSYNEQFF. The DNA for the CDR3 is TGTGCCAGCAGTTACTCTTACGGGAGCTCCTACAATGAGCAGTTCTTC.